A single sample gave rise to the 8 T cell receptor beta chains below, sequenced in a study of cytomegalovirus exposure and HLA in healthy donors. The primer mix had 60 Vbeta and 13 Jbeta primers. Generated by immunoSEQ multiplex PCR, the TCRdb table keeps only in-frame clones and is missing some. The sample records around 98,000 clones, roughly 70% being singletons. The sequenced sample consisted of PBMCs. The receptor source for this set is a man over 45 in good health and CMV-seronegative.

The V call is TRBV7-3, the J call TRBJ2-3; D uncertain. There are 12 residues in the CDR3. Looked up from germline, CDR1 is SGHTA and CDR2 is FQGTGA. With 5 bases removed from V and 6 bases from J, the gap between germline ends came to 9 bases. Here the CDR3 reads CASSGFGDTQYF. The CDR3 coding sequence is TGTGCCAGCAGCGGCTTCGGGGATACGCAGTATTTT. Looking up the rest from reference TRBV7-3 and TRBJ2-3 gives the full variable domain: GAGVSQTPSNKVTEKGKYVELRCDPISGHTALYWYRQSLGQGPEFLIYFQGTGAADDSGLPNDRFFAVRPEGSVSTLKIQRTERGDSAVYLCASSGFGDTQYFGPGTRLTVL.

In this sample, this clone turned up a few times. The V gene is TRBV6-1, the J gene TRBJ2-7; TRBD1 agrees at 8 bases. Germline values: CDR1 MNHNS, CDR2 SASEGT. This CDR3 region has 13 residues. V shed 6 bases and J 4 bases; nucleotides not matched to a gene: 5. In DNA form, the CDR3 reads TGTGCCAGCAGGGTGACAGGGGTATACGAGCAGTACTTC. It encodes CASRVTGVYEQYF.

The CDR3 loop reads CASSHDRDTSIHLHF. CDR3 nucleotides: TGTGCCAGCAGCCACGACAGGGACACCTCTATTCACCTCCACTTT. The chain carries TRBV27 and TRBJ1-6, with 7 bases matching TRBD1. The V gene's germline CDR1 is MNHEY and CDR2 SMNVEV (reference sequence). J lost 15 bases, V lost 6 bases, and 17 bases had no gene match. This CDR3 is 15 amino acids long.

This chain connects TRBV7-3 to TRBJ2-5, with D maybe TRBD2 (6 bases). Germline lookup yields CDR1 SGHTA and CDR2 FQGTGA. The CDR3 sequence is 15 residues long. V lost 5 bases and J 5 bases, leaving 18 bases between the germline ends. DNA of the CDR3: TGTGCCAGCAGCCCCGGAGGGCTAGATGCGGAGACCCAGTACTTC. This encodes CASSPGGLDAETQYF.

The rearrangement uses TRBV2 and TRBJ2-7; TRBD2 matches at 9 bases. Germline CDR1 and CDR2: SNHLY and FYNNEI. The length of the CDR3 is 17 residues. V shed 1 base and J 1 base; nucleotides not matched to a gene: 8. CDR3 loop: CASSEELGLATSYEQYF. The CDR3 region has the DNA TGTGCCAGCAGTGAAGAGCTCGGACTAGCGACATCCTACGAGCAGTACTTC.

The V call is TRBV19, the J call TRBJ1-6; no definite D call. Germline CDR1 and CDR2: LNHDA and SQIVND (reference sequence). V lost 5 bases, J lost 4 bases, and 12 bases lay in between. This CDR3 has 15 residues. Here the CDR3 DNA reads TGTGCCAGTAGTTCCGGTCGGTATTATAATTCACCCCTCCACTTT. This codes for CASSSGRYYNSPLHF.

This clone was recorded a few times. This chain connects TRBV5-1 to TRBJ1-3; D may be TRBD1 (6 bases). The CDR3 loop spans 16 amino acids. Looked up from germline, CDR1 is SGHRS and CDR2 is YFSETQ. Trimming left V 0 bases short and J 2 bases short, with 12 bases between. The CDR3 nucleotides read TGCGCCAGCAGCTTGGGTTCCGGGGGGCCTGGAAACACCATATATTTT. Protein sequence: CASSLGSGGPGNTIYF.

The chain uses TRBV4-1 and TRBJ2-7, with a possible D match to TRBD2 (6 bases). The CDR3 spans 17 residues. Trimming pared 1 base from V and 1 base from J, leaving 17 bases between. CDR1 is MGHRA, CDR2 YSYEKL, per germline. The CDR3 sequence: CASSQVNIRESSYEQYF. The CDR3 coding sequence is TGCGCCAGCAGCCAAGTGAACATCCGGGAGTCGTCCTACGAGCAGTACTTC.